This TCR beta chain was identified during a study of identical twins. V gave up 3 bases and J gave up 1 base; unmatched junction bases: 11. Germline-derived CDR1 and CDR2 are SGHAT and FQDESV (reference sequence). The CDR3 totals 18 residues. A single record per CDR3 protein comes from TCRdb applying MiXCR to the 5' RACE reads. Of 550,000 to 700,000 distinct CDR3 sequences listed, 21% are singletons. These data were likewise used in another study, on T cells expressing NK-cell markers. This second study notes: The sorts in several experiments were restricted to alpha-beta TCR T cells by an anti-gamma-delta TCR antibody. In more than five donors, dominant CD3+CD56+NKG2C+ clones formed roughly 1.0-7.5% of CD8+ cells.

The source of this sequence is a young woman in good health. This chain uses TRBV11-1 with TRBJ2-3, with TRBD2 identical over 9 bases. Sequencing was done on a sample of PBMCs. The CDR3 loop reads CASSLRVAGDLGTDTQYF. The CDR3 nucleotides are TGTGCCAGCAGCTTGCGAGTAGCGGGAGACTTGGGCACAGATACGCAGTATTTT.